This is a list of T cell receptor beta chains from one sample in a study of shared clonotypes between healthy human individuals. Using immunoSEQ multiplex PCR, the repertoire was profiled, and TCRdb retains in-frame clones only, with some absent. The sample consists of roughly 2.4 million clones, nearly 97% of them appearing once. The sample was naive CD4+ T cells sorted from blood. The receptors derive from a man between 18 and 35 years old in good health. The CDR3 runs from the conserved cysteine through the conserved F or W. D genes are given only for firm matches. Some rows mark clone size as missing; the rest say once, few, many or name a class of expanded clone.

size,V,J,D,DNA,CDR3
-,TRBV28,TRBJ2-4,TRBD2,TGTGCCTCGCGGGGGGCGGGAAACAAAAACATTCAGTACTTC,CASRGAGNKNIQYF
once,TRBV9,TRBJ1-4,TRBD1,TGTGCCAGCAGCGTAGGCAGGGGGTTGGGTGAAAAACTGTTTTTT,CASSVGRGLGEKLFF
-,TRBV5-1,TRBJ2-1,-,TGCGCCAGCAGCCGAAAGACTATAAGGACCGGGACTCCCTCCTACAATGAGCAGTTCTTC,CASSRKTIRTGTPSYNEQFF
-,TRBV2,TRBJ2-5,-,TGTGCCAGCAGTGTTAGCGGCGGGACCCAGTACTTC,CASSVSGGTQYF
-,TRBV30,TRBJ2-1,TRBD1,TGTGCCTGGAGTAGGGACAGGGGGTACAATGAGCAGTTCTTC,CAWSRDRGYNEQFF
once,TRBV7-6,TRBJ2-7,TRBD2,TGTGCCAGCAGCAGGGGACTAGCGGGAGGAGGGGAGCAGTACTTC,CASSRGLAGGGEQYF
-,TRBV29-1,TRBJ2-2,-,TGCAGCGTTGTGGTCGGGAGCAGGACCGGGGAGCTGTTTTTT,CSVVVGSRTGELFF
-,TRBV27,TRBJ2-5,-,TGTGCCAGCAGTTTACTTCAGGGGAACCAAGAGACCCAGTACTTC,CASSLLQGNQETQYF
-,TRBV18,TRBJ2-3,TRBD2,TGTGCCAGCTCCCCCGGGACTAGCGGGGGAGATAGCACAGATACGCAGTATTTT,CASSPGTSGGDSTDTQYF
-,TRBV6-1,TRBJ2-1,TRBD2,TGTGCCAGCAAAGCGGGAGGGCCATTGTACAATGAGCAGTTCTTC,CASKAGGPLYNEQFF
-,TRBV27,TRBJ1-3,TRBD1,TGTGCCAGCAGTTTACGGCAGGGGGCTGGAAACACCATATATTTT,CASSLRQGAGNTIYF
-,TRBV7-2,TRBJ1-1,-,TGTGCCAGCAGCGGGGGTATGAACACTGAAGCTTTCTTT,CASSGGMNTEAFF
-,TRBV7-8,TRBJ2-5,TRBD2,TGTGCCAGCAGCATAGCGGGGGAAGAGACCCAGTACTTC,CASSIAGEETQYF
-,TRBV7-2,TRBJ2-5,-,TGTGCCAGCAGCGTAAACAGCGCGCAAAGGGGAGAGACCCAGTACTTC,CASSVNSAQRGETQYF
-,TRBV2,TRBJ1-5,TRBD1,TGTGCCAGCACCCCGGGACAGGGGGCAATCAACAATCAGCCCCAGCATTTT,CASTPGQGAINNQPQHF
-,TRBV7-8,TRBJ2-3,-,TGTGCCAGCAGCTCGTGGACTAGCACAGATACGCAGTATTTT,CASSSWTSTDTQYF
once,TRBV4-1,TRBJ1-6,-,TGCGCCAGCAGCCAAGGTTTGACAGGAGGGACGATTAATTCACCCCTCCACTTT,CASSQGLTGGTINSPLHF
-,TRBV2,TRBJ1-1,-,TGTGCCATGGCCAGGGAAAAGAACACTGAAGCTTTCTTT,CAMAREKNTEAFF
-,TRBV1,TRBJ2-3,-,TGCACCAGCACCCTCTGCACAGATACGCAGTATTTT,CTSTLCTDTQYF
-,TRBV5-4,TRBJ2-3,TRBD2,TGTGCCAGCAGCGCCAGCGGGGCCTCCACAGATACGCAGTATTTT,CASSASGASTDTQYF
-,TRBV29-1,TRBJ1-2,TRBD1,TGCAGCGTGGAACAGGGGGCGAAGGGCTACACCTTC,CSVEQGAKGYTF
few,TRBV10-2,TRBJ2-2,-,TGCGCCAGCCGTAAGGGACCCGGGGAGCTGTTTTTT,CASRKGPGELFF
-,TRBV15,TRBJ2-7,TRBD2,TGTGCCACCAGCAGAGATATCTCGACTAGCGGGGGACAATACGAGCAGTACTTC,CATSRDISTSGGQYEQYF
once,TRBV7-9,TRBJ2-3,-,TGTGCCAGCAGCCCAAGCGGTACTTATGCAGATACGCAGTATTTT,CASSPSGTYADTQYF
-,TRBV11-2,TRBJ2-5,TRBD2,TGTGCCAGCAGTTCTAGCGGGGGGGCTTTCGTGGCCCAGTACTTC,CASSSSGGAFVAQYF
-,TRBV30,TRBJ1-6,-,TGTGCCTGGAGTGGAGGGAGGGGAGCCGGGTCACCCCTCCACTTT,CAWSGGRGAGSPLHF
-,TRBV30,TRBJ2-2,-,TGTGCCTGGAGTGTACTTACGAACACCGGGGAGCTGTTTTTT,CAWSVLTNTGELFF
-,TRBV2,TRBJ2-2,-,TGTGCCAGCAGTAGGGACACAACGAACACCGGGGAGCTGTTTTTT,CASSRDTTNTGELFF